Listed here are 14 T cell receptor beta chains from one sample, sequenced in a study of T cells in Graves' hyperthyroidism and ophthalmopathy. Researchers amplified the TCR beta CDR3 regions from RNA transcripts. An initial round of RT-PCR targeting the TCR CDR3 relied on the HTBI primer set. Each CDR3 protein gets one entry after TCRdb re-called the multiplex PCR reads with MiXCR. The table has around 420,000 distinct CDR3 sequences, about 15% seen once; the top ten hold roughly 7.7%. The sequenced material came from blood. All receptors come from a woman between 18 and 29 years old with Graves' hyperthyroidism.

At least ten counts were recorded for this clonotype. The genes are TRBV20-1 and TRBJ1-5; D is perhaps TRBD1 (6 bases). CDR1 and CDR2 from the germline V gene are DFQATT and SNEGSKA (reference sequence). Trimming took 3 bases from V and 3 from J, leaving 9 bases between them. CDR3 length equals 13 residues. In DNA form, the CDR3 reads TGCAGTGCTAGTCGGGGGCCCAATCAGCCCCAGCATTTT. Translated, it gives CSASRGPNQPQHF.

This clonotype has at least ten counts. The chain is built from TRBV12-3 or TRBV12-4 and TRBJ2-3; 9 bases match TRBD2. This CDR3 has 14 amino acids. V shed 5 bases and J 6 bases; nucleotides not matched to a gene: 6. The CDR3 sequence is CASSRPGLADTQYF. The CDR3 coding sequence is TGTGCCAGCAGTCGCCCCGGACTAGCGGATACGCAGTATTTT.

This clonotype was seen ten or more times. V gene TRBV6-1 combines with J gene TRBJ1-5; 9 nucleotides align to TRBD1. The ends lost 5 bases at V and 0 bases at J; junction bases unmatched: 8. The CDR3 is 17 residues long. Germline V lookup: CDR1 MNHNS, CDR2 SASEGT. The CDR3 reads CASSSGTGLNSNQPQHF. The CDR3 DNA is TGTGCCAGCAGTTCCGGGACAGGGTTAAATAGCAATCAGCCCCAGCATTTT.

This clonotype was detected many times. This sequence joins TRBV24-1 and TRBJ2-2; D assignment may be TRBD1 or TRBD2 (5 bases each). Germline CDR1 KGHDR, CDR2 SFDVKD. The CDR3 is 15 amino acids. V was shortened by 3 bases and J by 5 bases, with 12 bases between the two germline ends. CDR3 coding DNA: TGTGCCACCAGTGATCCGGGACGCCTTACCGGGGAGCTGTTTTTT. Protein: CATSDPGRLTGELFF.

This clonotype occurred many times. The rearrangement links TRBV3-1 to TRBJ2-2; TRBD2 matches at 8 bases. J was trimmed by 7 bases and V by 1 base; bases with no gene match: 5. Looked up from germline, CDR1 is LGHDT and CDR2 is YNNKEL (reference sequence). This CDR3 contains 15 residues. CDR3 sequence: CASSQGAGAGGELFF. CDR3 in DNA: TGTGCCAGCAGCCAAGGAGCGGGAGCGGGCGGGGAGCTGTTTTTT.

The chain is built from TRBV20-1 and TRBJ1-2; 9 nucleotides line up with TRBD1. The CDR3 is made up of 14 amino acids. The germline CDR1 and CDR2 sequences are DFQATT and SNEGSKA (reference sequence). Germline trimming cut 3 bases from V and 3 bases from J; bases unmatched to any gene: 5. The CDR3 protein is CSASTGDRDYGYTF. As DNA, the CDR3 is TGCAGTGCTAGTACCGGGGACAGGGACTATGGCTACACCTTC.

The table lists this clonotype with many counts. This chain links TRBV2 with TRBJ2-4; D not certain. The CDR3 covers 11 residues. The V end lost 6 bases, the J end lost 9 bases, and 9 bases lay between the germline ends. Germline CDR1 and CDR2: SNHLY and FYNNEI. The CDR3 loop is CASRVLGIQYF. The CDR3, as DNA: TGTGCCAGCAGAGTCCTGGGCATTCAGTACTTC. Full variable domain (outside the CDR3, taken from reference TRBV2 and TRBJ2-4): EPEVTQTPSHQVTQMGQEVILRCVPISNHLYFYWYRQILGQKVEFLVSFYNNEISEKSEIFDDQFSVERPDGSNFTLKIRSTKLEDSAMYFCASRVLGIQYFGAGTRLSVL.

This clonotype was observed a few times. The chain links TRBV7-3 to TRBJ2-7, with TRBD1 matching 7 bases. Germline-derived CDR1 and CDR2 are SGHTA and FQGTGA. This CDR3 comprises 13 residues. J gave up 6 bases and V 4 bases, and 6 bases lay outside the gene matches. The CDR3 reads CASSSTGSGEQYF. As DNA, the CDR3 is TGTGCCAGCAGCTCGACAGGGTCGGGCGAGCAGTACTTC. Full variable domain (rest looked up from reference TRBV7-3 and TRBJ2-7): GAGVSQTPSNKVTEKGKYVELRCDPISGHTALYWYRQSLGQGPEFLIYFQGTGAADDSGLPNDRFFAVRPEGSVSTLKIQRTERGDSAVYLCASSSTGSGEQYFGPGTRLTVT.

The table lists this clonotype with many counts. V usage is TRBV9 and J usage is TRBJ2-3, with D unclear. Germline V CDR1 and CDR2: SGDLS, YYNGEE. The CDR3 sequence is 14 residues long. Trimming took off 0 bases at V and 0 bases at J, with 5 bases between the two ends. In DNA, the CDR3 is TGTGCCAGCAGCGTAGCGGCGAGCACAGATACGCAGTATTTT. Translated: CASSVAASTDTQYF.

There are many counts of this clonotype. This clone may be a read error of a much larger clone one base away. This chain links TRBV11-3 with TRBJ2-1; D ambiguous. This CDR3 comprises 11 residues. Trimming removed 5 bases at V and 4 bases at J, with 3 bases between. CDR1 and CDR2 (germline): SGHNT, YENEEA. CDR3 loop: CASSQYNEQFF. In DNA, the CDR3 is TGTGCCAGCAGCCAATACAATGAGCAGTTCTTC.

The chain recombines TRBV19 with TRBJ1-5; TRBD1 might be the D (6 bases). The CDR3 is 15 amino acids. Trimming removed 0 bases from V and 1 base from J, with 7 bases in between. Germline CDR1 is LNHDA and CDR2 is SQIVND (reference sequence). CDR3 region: CASSIDQGSNQPQHF. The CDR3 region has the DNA TGTGCCAGTAGTATAGATCAGGGGAGCAATCAGCCCCAGCATTTT.

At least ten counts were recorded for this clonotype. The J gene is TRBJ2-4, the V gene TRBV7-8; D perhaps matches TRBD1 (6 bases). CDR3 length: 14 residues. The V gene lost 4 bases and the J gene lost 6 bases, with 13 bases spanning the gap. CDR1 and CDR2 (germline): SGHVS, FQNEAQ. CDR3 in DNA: TGTGCCAGCAGCTCCACAGGGATAGGAAACATTCAGTACTTC. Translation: CASSSTGIGNIQYF. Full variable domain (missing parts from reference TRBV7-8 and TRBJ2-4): GAGVSQSPRYKVAKRGQDVALRCDPISGHVSLFWYQQALGQGPEFLTYFQNEAQLDKSGLPSDRFFAERPEGSVSTLKIQRTQQEDSAVYLCASSSTGIGNIQYFGAGTRLSVL.

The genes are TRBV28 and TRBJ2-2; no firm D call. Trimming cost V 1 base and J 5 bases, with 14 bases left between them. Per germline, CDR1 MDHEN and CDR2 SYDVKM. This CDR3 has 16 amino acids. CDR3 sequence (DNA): TGTGCCAGCAGTTTATTCTCACTCAGAAGGACCGGGGAGCTGTTTTTT. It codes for CASSLFSLRRTGELFF. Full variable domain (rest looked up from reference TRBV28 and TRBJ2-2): DVKVTQSSRYLVKRTGEKVFLECVQDMDHENMFWYRQDPGLGLRLIYFSYDVKMKEKGDIPEGYSVSREKKERFSLILESASTNQTSMYLCASSLFSLRRTGELFFGEGSRLTVL.

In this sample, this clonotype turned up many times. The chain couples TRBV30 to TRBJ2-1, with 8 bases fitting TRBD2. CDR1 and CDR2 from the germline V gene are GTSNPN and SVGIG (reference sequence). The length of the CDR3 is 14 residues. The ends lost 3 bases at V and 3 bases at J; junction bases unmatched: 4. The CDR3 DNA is TGTGCCTGGAGGGCTAGCGGGTACTACAATGAGCAGTTCTTC. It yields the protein CAWRASGYYNEQFF.